This record looks at one T cell receptor (beta chain) sequence and its context. The conserved phenylalanine or tryptophan normally closing the CDR3 is absent here, so this likely arose from a read error. This sample's RNA came from whole unsorted tissue. Newly diagnosed lung cancer patients had thoracic surgery in China, August–November 2014, without prior chemotherapy. Three rounds of nested PCR, following a modified ARM-PCR protocol, produced the TCRbeta library. TCRdb called the multiplex PCR reads again in MiXCR, with one record for every CDR3 protein. The sample includes some 80,000 distinct CDR3 sequences, 72% seen only once; the top ten take under 9.5%. In germline, CDR1 is MNHEY, CDR2 SVGAGI. There are 18 residues in the CDR3. This entry is derived from a study of tumor and adjacent non-tumor tissue in lung cancer.

What was sequenced was lung tumor tissue. The genes are TRBV6-5 and TRBJ2-6; possibly TRBD1 or TRBD2 for D (5 bases each). This receptor was taken from a middle-aged woman with non-small cell lung cancer. The DNA for the CDR3 is TGTGCCAGCAGTTACTCCCTCTCAAGGGGATTCGGGGCCAACGTTCTGACTCTC. Protein sequence: CASSYSLSRGFGANVLTL.